This TCR beta chain is from a study of T cell repertoires in cytomegalovirus infection. Study details: Public TCR beta signatures indicated both CMV infection and matching HLA type.

A word on this clonotype: The antigen remains unidentified.

Study-wide points: HLA-C-restricted TCR beta clonotypes specific for CMV led the ex vivo response. People with CMV and the relevant HLA were identified by cumulative public TCR beta family frequency.

TCRdb independently ran MiXCR on the reads; one entry per CDR3 protein. This table has fewer than 130,000 distinct CDR3 sequences, around 45% appearing once. Germline CDR1 reads MNHGY; CDR2 reads SAAAGT. Losses at the gene ends were 6 bases for V and 3 bases for J; bases not matched to a gene: 5. CDR3 size: 14 residues. V usage is TRBV6-8 and J usage is TRBJ2-5, with 9 bases identical to TRBD2. Sequenced material: CD8+ T cells from cultured PBMCs, taken from culture after CMV antigen stimulation. The sequence was collected from a human donor in good health (CMV status not recorded). Some clones in this sample may be carry-over from other donors' samples. As DNA, the CDR3 is TGTGCCAGCAGCGCTAGCGGGGCAAAAGAGACCCAGTACTTC. Translating gives CASSASGAKETQYF.